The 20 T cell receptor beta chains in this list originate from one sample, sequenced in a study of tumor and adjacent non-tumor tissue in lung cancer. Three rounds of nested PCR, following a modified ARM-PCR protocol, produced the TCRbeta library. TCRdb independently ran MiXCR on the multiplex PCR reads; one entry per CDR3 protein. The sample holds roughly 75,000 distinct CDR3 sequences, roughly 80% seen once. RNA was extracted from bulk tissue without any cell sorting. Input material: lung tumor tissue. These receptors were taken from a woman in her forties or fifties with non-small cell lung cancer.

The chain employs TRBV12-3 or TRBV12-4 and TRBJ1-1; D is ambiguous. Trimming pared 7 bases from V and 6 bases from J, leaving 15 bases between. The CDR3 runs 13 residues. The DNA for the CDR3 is TGTGCCAGCACGGTCCACGGTGATTCTGAAGCTTTCTTT. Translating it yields CASTVHGDSEAFF.

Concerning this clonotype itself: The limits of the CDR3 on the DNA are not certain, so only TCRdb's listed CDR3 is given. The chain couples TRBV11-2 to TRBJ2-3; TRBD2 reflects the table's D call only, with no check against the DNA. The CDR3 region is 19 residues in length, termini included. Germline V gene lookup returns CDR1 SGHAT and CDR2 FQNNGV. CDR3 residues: CISSLDVAGVGRGTDTQNF.

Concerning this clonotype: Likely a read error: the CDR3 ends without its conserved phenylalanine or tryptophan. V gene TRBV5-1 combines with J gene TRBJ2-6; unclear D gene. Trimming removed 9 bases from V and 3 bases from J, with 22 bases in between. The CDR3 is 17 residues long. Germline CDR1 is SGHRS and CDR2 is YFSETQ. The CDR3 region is CANSLEQCGIGANVLTS. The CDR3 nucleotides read TGCGCCAATAGCTTGGAGCAGTGTGGGATTGGGGCCAACGTCCTGACTTCC.

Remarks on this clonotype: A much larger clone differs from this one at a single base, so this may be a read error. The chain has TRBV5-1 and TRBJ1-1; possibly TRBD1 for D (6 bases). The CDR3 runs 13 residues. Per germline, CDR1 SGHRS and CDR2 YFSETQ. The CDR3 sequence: CASSLVGATEALF. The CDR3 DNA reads TGCGCCAGCAGCTTGGTGGGGGCTACTGAAGCTCTCTTT. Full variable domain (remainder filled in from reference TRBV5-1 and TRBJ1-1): KAGVTQTPRYLIKTRGQQVTLSCSPISGHRSVSWYQQTPGQGLQFLFEYFSETQRNKGNFPGRFSGRQFSNSRSEMNVSTLELGDSALYLCASSLVGATEALFGQGTRLTVV.

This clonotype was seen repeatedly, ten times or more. DNA for the CDR3: TGTGCCAGCAGCTCCATGGGGGGAGGAACTAGCACAGATACGCAGTATTTT. This gives the protein CASSSMGGGTSTDTQYF. The chain is built from TRBV11-2 and TRBJ2-3; TRBD2 is a possible D gene (6 bases). Trimming stripped 4 bases from V and 0 bases from J, with 17 bases between. Germline CDR1 SGHAT, CDR2 FQNNGV. CDR3 length equals 17 residues. The whole variable domain, remainder taken from reference TRBV11-2 and TRBJ2-3, is EAGVAQSPRYKIIEKRQSVAFWCNPISGHATLYWYQQILGQGPKLLIQFQNNGVVDDSQLPKDRFSAERLKGVDSTLKIQPAKLEDSAVYLCASSSMGGGTSTDTQYFGPGTRLTVL.

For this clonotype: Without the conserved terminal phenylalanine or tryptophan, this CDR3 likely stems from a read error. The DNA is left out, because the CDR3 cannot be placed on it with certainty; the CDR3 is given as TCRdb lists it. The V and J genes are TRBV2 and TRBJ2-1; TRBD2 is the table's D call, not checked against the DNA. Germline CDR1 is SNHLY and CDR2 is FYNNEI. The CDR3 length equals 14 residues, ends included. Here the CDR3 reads CASVSASGSVEQLL.

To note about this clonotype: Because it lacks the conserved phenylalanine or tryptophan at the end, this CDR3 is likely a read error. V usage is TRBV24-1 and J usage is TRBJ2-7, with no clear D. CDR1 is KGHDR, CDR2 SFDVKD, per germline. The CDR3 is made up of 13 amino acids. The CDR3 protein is CATSNFSGHEQYY. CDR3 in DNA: TGCGCCACCAGTAATTTCTCAGGCCACGAGCAGTACTAC.

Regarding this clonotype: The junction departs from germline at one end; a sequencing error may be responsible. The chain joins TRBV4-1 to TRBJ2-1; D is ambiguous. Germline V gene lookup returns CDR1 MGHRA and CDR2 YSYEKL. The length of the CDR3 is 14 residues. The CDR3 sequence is CASSQDPFSFEQFF. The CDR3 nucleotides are TGTGCCAGCAGCCAAGATCCATTTAGCTTTGAGCAGTTCTTC.

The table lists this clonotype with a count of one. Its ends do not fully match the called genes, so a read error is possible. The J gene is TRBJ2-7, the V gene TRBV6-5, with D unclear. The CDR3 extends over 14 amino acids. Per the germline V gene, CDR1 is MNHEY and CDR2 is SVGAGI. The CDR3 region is CVSTPEQRSYEQYF. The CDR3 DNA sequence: TGTGTCAGCACTCCCGAACAGAGAAGTTACGAGCAGTACTTC.

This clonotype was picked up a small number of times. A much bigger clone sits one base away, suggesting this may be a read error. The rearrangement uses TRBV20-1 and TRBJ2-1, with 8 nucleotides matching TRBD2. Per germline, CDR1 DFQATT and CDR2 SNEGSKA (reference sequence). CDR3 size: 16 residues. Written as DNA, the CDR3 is TGCTGTGCTCCCCCTTCCCCTACTAGCGGCGGGAATGAGCAGTTCTTC. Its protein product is CCAPPSPTSGGNEQFF.

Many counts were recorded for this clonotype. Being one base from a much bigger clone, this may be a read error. CDR3 nucleotide sequence: TGTGCCAACAGCTTGTCGCGCGGGATTACTTACGAGCAGTACTTC. Translating it yields CANSLSRGITYEQYF. The chain links TRBV5-6 to TRBJ2-7; tentatively, D is TRBD2 (6 bases). The CDR3 consists of 15 residues. CDR1 is SGHDT, CDR2 YYEEEE, per germline. The whole variable domain, filled in from reference TRBV5-6 and TRBJ2-7, reads DAGVTQSPTHLIKTRGQQVTLRCSPKSGHDTVSWYQQALGQGPQFIFQYYEEEERQRGNFPDRFSGHQFPNYSSELNVNALLLGDSALYLCANSLSRGITYEQYFGPGTRLTVT.

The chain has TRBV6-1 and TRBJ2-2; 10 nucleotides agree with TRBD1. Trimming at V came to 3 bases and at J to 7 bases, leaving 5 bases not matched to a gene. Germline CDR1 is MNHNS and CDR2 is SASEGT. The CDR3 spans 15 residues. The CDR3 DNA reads TGTGCCAGCAGTGACGGACAGGGGGACGTCGGGGAGCTGTTTTTT. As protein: CASSDGQGDVGELFF.

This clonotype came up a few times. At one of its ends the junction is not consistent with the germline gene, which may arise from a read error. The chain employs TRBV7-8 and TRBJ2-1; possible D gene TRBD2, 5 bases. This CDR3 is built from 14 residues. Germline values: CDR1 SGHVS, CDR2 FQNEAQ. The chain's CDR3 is CVSSGLVSYNEQFF. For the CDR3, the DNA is TGTGTCAGCAGCGGATTAGTGTCCTACAATGAGCAGTTCTTC.

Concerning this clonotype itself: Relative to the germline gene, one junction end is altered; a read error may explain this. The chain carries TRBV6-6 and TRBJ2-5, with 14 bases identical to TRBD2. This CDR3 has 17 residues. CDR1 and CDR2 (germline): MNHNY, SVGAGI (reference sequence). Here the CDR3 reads CTSSYGGTSGSWETQYF. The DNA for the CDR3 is TGTACCAGCAGTTACGGTGGGACTAGCGGGAGTTGGGAGACCCAGTACTTC.

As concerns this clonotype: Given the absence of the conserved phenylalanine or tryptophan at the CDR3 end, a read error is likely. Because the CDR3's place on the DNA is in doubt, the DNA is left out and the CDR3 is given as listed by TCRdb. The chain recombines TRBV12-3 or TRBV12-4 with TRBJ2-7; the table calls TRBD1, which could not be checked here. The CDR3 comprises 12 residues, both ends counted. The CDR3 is CASSPRPERLYL.

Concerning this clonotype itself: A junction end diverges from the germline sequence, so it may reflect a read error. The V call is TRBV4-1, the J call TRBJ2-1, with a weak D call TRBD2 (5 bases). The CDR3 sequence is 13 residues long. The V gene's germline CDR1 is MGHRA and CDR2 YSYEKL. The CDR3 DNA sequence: TGCACCAGCAGCCAGAAGGGAGACCCTGAGCAGTTCTTC. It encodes CTSSQKGDPEQFF.

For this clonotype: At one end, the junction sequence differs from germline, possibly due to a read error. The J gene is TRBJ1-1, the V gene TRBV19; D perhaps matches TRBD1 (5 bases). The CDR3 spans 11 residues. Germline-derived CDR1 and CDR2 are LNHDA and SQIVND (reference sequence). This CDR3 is CVSSGGLEAFF. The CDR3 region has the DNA TGTGTCAGTAGCGGGGGACTTGAAGCTTTCTTT.

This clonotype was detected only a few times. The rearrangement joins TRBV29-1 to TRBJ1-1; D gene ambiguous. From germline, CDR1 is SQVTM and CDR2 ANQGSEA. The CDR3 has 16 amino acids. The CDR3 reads CNLKLLPGQMNTEAFF. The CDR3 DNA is TGCAACCTTAAACTACTCCCGGGTCAAATGAACACTGAAGCTTTCTTT.

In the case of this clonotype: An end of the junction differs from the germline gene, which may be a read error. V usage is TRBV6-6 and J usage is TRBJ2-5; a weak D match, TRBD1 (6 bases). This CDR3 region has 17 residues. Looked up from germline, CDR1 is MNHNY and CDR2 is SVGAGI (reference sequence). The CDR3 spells CTSSPRTGFLAKRIRYF. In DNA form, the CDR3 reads TGTACCAGCAGTCCGCGAACAGGGTTTTTAGCCAAGAGGATCCGGTACTTC.

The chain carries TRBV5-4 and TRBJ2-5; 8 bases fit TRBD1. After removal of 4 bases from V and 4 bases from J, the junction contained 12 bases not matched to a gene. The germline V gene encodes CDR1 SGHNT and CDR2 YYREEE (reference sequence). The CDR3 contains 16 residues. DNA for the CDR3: TGTGCCAGCAGCACTAGACAGGGGAACAGTCGAGAGACCCAGTACTTC. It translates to CASSTRQGNSRETQYF.